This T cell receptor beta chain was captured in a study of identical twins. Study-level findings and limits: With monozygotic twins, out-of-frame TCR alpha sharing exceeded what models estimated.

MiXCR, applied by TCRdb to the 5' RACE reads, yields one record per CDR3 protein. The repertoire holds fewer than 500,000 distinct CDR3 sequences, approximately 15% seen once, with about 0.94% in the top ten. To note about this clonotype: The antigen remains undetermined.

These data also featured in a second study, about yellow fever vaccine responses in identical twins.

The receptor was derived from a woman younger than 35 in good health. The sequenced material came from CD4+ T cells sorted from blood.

CDR3 coding DNA: TGTGCCAGCAAGGGGTACGGGGAGCTGTTTTTT. Translating gives CASKGYGELFF. The rearrangement joins TRBV2 to TRBJ2-2; possibly TRBD1 for D (5 bases). This CDR3 region has 11 residues. Germline loops: CDR1 SNHLY, CDR2 FYNNEI. Trimming shortened V by 7 bases and J by 7 bases, and 7 bases separated the two germline ends.